This T cell receptor beta chain was sequenced for a study of response to subunit inactivated influenza vaccine. CDR3 length: 14 amino acids. Germline V gene lookup returns CDR1 ENHRY and CDR2 SYGVKD. Trimming removed 4 bases from V and 1 base from J; junction bases left unmatched: 1. This clonotype was counted between two and nine times. In TCRdb, the RT-PCR reads were re-called with MiXCR into one record per CDR3 protein. The sample shows fewer than 800,000 distinct CDR3 sequences, approximately 15% of them seen only once. The receptor's source is a man aged 45-60 years who received an inactivated influenza vaccine. Specimen: PBMCs from blood, collected 11 to 12 days after vaccination. V is TRBV10-3 and J is TRBJ2-7, with TRBD1 matching 10 bases. The CDR3 protein is CAISVGQGSYEQYF. The CDR3 bases are TGTGCCATCAGTGTGGGACAGGGGTCCTACGAGCAGTACTTC.